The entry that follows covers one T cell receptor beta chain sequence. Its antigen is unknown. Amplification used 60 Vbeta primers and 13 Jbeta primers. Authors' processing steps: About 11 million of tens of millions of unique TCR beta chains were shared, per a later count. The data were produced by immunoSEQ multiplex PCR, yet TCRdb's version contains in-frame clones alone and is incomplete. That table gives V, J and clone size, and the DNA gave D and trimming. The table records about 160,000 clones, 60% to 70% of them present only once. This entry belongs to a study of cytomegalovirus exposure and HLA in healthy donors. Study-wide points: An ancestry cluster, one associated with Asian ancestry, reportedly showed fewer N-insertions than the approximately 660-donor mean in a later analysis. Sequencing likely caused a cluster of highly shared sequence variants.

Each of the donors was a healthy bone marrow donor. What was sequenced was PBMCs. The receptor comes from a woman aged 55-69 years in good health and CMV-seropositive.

Here the CDR3 reads CASSPRPPATNEKLFF. DNA for the CDR3: TGTGCCAGCTCACCACGTCCCCCTGCAACTAATGAAAAACTGTTTTTT. The chain couples TRBV18 to TRBJ1-4, with unresolved D. With 1 base removed from V and 0 bases from J, the gap between germline ends came to 9 bases. The germline V gene has CDR1 KGHSH and CDR2 LQKENI. The CDR3 totals 16 residues.